This passage covers 26 T cell receptor beta chains from one sample sequenced in a study of blood T cell repertoires in COVID-19. Sequencing used immunoSEQ multiplex PCR; TCRdb keeps in-frame clones, though not all of them. The sample includes under 65,000 clones, approximately 90% of them seen just once. Sequenced input: peripheral blood. All receptors come from a man aged 50 to 60 with acute or convalescent COVID-19.

The rearrangement uses TRBV29-1 and TRBJ1-1; maybe TRBD1 (5 bases). V lost 1 base and J 12 bases, leaving 12 bases between the germline ends. The CDR3 runs to 11 residues. CDR1 and CDR2 from the germline V gene are SQVTM and ANQGSEA. This CDR3 reads CSVEVAGPPFF. For the CDR3, the DNA is TGCAGCGTTGAAGTCGCGGGACCCCCTTTCTTT.

The CDR3 DNA follows: TGCGCCAGCAGCCGGGACAGGGGTCGCGAGACCCAGTACTTC. Amino acid sequence: CASSRDRGRETQYF. This chain uses TRBV5-1 with TRBJ2-5, with TRBD1 matching 10 bases. This CDR3 contains 14 residues. Germline lookup yields CDR1 SGHRS and CDR2 YFSETQ. V lost 4 bases, J lost 5 bases, and 5 bases stayed unmatched.

The CDR3 DNA reads as TGTGCCAGCGGGCCAGGGACAGGGGGTCGTACGCAGTATTTT. Translation gives CASGPGTGGRTQYF. The chain employs TRBV5-8 and TRBJ2-3, with 11 bases matching TRBD1. V lost 7 bases, J lost 8 bases, and 9 bases stayed unmatched. CDR1 and CDR2 from the germline V gene are SGHTS and YDEGEE. The CDR3 contains 14 residues.

The genes are TRBV6-1 and TRBJ2-1, with D perhaps TRBD2 (5 bases). Deletions cut 2 bases from V and 7 bases from J, with 12 bases between. CDR3 size: 14 residues. Germline V gene data show CDR1 as MNHNS and CDR2 as SASEGT. CDR3 nucleotides: TGTGCCAGCAGTGAACTGGCTAGCCGGAATGAGCAGTTCTTC. Encoded protein: CASSELASRNEQFF.

This chain uses TRBV19 with TRBJ2-1; no reliable D call. The V end lost 3 bases, the J end lost 12 bases, and 12 bases lay between the germline ends. This CDR3 is built from 12 residues. Germline V gene sequence: CDR1 LNHDA, CDR2 SQIVND (reference sequence). The CDR3 sequence: CASSILESRQFF. The CDR3 DNA follows: TGTGCCAGTAGTATTCTCGAATCCAGGCAGTTCTTC.

The gene calls are TRBV24-1 and TRBJ2-3; D is perhaps TRBD2 (5 bases). CDR1 is KGHDR and CDR2 is SFDVKD in the germline V gene. Trimming removed 0 bases at V and 3 bases at J, with 12 bases between. There are 16 residues in the CDR3. The CDR3 DNA follows: TGTGCCACCAGTGATTTGTCGGGGTTGGAAACAGATACGCAGTATTTT. Translation: CATSDLSGLETDTQYF.

The chain carries TRBV5-5 and TRBJ1-2, with 8 bases lining up with TRBD1. Trimming took 4 bases from V and 7 from J; bases not matched to a gene: 9. The germline V gene has CDR1 SGHKS and CDR2 YYEKEE (reference sequence). CDR3 length: 14 residues. CDR3 loop: CASSPGGGGVGYTF. The CDR3 DNA is TGTGCCAGCAGCCCAGGGGGCGGAGGGGTTGGCTACACCTTC.

The V call is TRBV7-6, the J call TRBJ2-7; TRBD2 aligns across 7 bases. The ends lost 5 bases at V and 2 bases at J; junction bases unmatched: 6. The CDR3 is 14 residues long. Germline CDR1 SGHVS, CDR2 FNYEAQ. DNA of the CDR3: TGTGCCAGCAGCCCTCGAGCGGGGCCCTACGAGCAGTACTTC. Translation: CASSPRAGPYEQYF.

The chain carries TRBV2 and TRBJ1-4; possible D gene TRBD1, 6 bases. V was clipped by 8 bases and J by 3 bases, with 10 bases between them. The germline gives CDR1 SNHLY, CDR2 FYNNEI. The CDR3 is 13 amino acids. The CDR3 DNA reads as TGTGCCAGCCGGACAGCCCCTAATGAAAAACTGTTTTTT. This codes for CASRTAPNEKLFF.

This sequence joins TRBV6-5 and TRBJ2-7; perhaps TRBD2 as D (6 bases). The ends were cut back, 4 bases at V and 3 bases at J, with 13 bases in the middle. Per germline, CDR1 MNHEY and CDR2 SVGAGI. The CDR3 covers 14 residues. The CDR3 spells CASSLYGTYYEQYF. CDR3 DNA: TGTGCCAGCAGTTTATACGGGACTTACTACGAGCAGTACTTC.

V gene TRBV5-5 combines with J gene TRBJ1-5; TRBD1 might be the D (6 bases). The CDR3 is 13 amino acids. Germline V gene sequence: CDR1 SGHKS, CDR2 YYEKEE (reference sequence). V lost 4 bases, J lost 5 bases, and 10 bases lay in between. The CDR3 region has the DNA TGTGCCAGCAGCGTGCACAGGGATCAGCCCCAGCATTTT. Translation: CASSVHRDQPQHF.

This sequence joins TRBV7-2 and TRBJ2-1, with 10 bases fitting TRBD2. After removal of 2 bases from V and 0 bases from J, the junction contained 10 bases not matched to a gene. CDR3 length: 19 residues. Germline V gene lookup returns CDR1 SGHTA and CDR2 FQGNSA. In DNA form, the CDR3 reads TGTGCCAGCAGCTTATGGGCTAGCGGGGGTCGGAGCTCCTACAATGAGCAGTTCTTC. It is translated as CASSLWASGGRSSYNEQFF.

The J gene is TRBJ1-5, the V gene TRBV28; D is undetermined. Germline V CDR1 and CDR2: MDHEN, SYDVKM. The CDR3 sequence is 16 residues long. V dropped 5 bases and J dropped 0 bases, with 14 bases sitting between them. This CDR3 is CASSPQALYSNQPQHF. CDR3 bases: TGTGCCAGCAGTCCTCAGGCCCTTTATAGCAATCAGCCCCAGCATTTT.

V gene TRBV12-3 or TRBV12-4 combines with J gene TRBJ1-5, with D tentatively TRBD1 (5 bases). CDR3 size: 13 residues. The germline V and J ends were trimmed by 5 bases and 5 bases, with 10 bases remaining between them. Here the CDR3 reads CASSNLRDQPQHF. In DNA form, the CDR3 reads TGTGCCAGCAGTAACCTCAGGGATCAGCCCCAGCATTTT.

The chain carries TRBV5-6 and TRBJ2-7, with D possibly matching TRBD2 (5 bases). V dropped 9 bases and J dropped 7 bases, with 29 bases sitting between them. Germline assignment: CDR1 SGHDT and CDR2 YYEEEE. This CDR3 spans 16 amino acids. The CDR3, as DNA: TGTGCCACCACTGGCTGGGCGGGCCTCCACGCTGGGGAGCAGTACTTC. Translating it yields CATTGWAGLHAGEQYF.

The chain has TRBV30 and TRBJ1-2; D call uncertain. Trimming pared 2 bases from V and 8 bases from J, leaving 18 bases between. CDR3 length: 14 amino acids. Germline assignment: CDR1 GTSNPN and CDR2 SVGIG (reference sequence). For the CDR3, the DNA is TGTGCCTGGAGTCGACCAGGATCCTTTTGGGGCTACACCTTC. The encoded protein is CAWSRPGSFWGYTF.

The CDR3 nucleotides are TGCGCCAGCAGCCAGACAGGGCCAGCCAAAAACATTCAGTACTTC. This translates into CASSQTGPAKNIQYF. The genes are TRBV5-1 and TRBJ2-4; 7 bases fit TRBD1. CDR3 length: 15 residues. With V trimmed by 4 bases and J by 0 bases, 4 bases remained unmatched. Germline CDR1 reads SGHRS; CDR2 reads YFSETQ.

This CDR3 reads CACNPNGYNEQFF. Here the CDR3 DNA reads TGTGCCTGCAATCCTAACGGCTACAATGAGCAGTTCTTC. This sequence joins TRBV30 and TRBJ2-1; D call uncertain. Looked up from germline, CDR1 is GTSNPN and CDR2 is SVGIG (reference sequence). The ends were cut back, 6 bases at V and 3 bases at J, with 12 bases in the middle. The CDR3 is made up of 13 amino acids.

This rearrangement joins TRBV5-5 to TRBJ1-2, with 10 nucleotides matching TRBD1. The CDR3 covers 13 residues. Germline V CDR1 and CDR2: SGHKS, YYEKEE (reference sequence). V dropped 5 bases and J dropped 7; count of bases not matched to a gene: 5. This CDR3 is CASRLGQGSGYTF. Here the CDR3 DNA reads TGTGCCAGCAGACTGGGACAGGGGTCTGGCTACACCTTC.

This clone was detected only a few times. This chain connects TRBV3-1 (or the pseudogene TRBV3-2) to TRBJ2-7; TRBD1 is a possible D gene (5 bases). CDR1 is LGHDT, CDR2 YNNKEL, per germline (reference sequence). CDR3 length: 16 amino acids. Trimming removed 1 base from V and 6 bases from J, with 19 bases in between. CDR3 sequence reads: CASSQGSTGRLGEQYF. CDR3 nucleotide sequence: TGTGCCAGCAGCCAAGGGTCAACAGGACGCCTCGGCGAGCAGTACTTC.

This chain links TRBV29-1 with TRBJ1-1; D is ambiguous. The CDR3 contains 13 residues. Germline CDR1 is SQVTM and CDR2 is ANQGSEA. Between the trimmed V and J ends, which lost 2 bases and 1 base, there was a span of 8 bases. For the CDR3, the DNA is TGCAGCGTTGAATGGGCCGAGAACACTGAAGCTTTCTTT. Its protein is CSVEWAENTEAFF.

The V and J genes are TRBV19 and TRBJ2-7; possibly TRBD1 for D (5 bases). The germline CDR1 and CDR2 sequences are LNHDA and SQIVND (reference sequence). Trimming stripped 1 base from V and 2 bases from J, with 9 bases between. The CDR3 contains 14 residues. CDR3: CASSIGAGTYEQYF. CDR3 DNA sequence: TGTGCCAGTAGTATAGGAGCAGGGACCTACGAGCAGTACTTC. The entire variable domain, with the rest obtained from reference TRBV19 and TRBJ2-7, is as follows: DGGITQSPKYLFRKEGQNVTLSCEQNLNHDAMYWYRQDPGQGLRLIYYSQIVNDFQKGDIAEGYSVSREKKESFPLTVTSAQKNPTAFYLCASSIGAGTYEQYFGPGTRLTVT.

The V and J genes are TRBV6-5 and TRBJ2-7; a possible D gene is TRBD2 (5 bases). In germline, CDR1 is MNHEY, CDR2 SVGAGI. V lost 5 bases, J lost 7 bases, and 21 bases lay in between. This CDR3 region has 15 residues. The CDR3 region is CASSQHDYPLREQYF. The DNA for the CDR3 is TGTGCCAGCAGTCAGCACGACTACCCCTTACGGGAGCAGTACTTC.

This rearrangement joins TRBV3-1 (or the pseudogene TRBV3-2) to TRBJ1-2; D gene unclear. The V end was cut by 4 bases, the J end by 7 bases, with 19 bases between. This CDR3 spans 15 amino acids. Germline values: CDR1 LGHDT, CDR2 YNNKEL (reference sequence). The CDR3 nucleotides read TGTGCCAGCAGCCCCCGGGGTCAACTAGCGCCTGGCTACACCTTC. It codes for CASSPRGQLAPGYTF.

The chain joins TRBV3-1 (or the pseudogene TRBV3-2) to TRBJ1-6; D uncertain. Germline values: CDR1 LGHDT, CDR2 YNNKEL (reference sequence). Deletions cut 3 bases from V and 3 bases from J, with 12 bases between. The CDR3 has 16 residues. In nucleotides, the CDR3 is TGTGCCAGCAGCCACGGAGGGATAAACTATAATTCACCCCTCCACTTT. Protein: CASSHGGINYNSPLHF.

The chain is built from TRBV2 and TRBJ1-1, with D perhaps TRBD1 (6 bases). Germline V gives CDR1 SNHLY, CDR2 FYNNEI. CDR3 length: 16 amino acids. The V end was cut by 3 bases, the J end by 5 bases, with 19 bases between. The CDR3 is CASSDRGAQKGTEAFF. The CDR3 DNA follows: TGTGCCAGCAGTGACCGGGGGGCGCAGAAAGGTACTGAAGCTTTCTTT.